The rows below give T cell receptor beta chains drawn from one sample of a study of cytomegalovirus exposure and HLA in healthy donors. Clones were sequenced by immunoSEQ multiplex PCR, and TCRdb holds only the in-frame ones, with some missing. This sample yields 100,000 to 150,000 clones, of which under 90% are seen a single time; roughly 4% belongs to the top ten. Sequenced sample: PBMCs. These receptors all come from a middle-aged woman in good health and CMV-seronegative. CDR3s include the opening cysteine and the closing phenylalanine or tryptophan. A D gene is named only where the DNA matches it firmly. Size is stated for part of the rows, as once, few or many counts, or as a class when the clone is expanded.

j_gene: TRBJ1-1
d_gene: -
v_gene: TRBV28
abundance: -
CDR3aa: CASSPRGGMNTEAFF
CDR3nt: TGTGCCAGCAGTCCCCGGGGAGGGATGAACACTGAAGCTTTCTTT

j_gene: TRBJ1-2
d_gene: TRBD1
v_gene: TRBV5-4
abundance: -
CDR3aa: CASMVAGKDRRHGYTF
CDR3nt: TGTGCCAGCATGGTTGCCGGAAAGGACAGGCGCCATGGCTACACCTTC

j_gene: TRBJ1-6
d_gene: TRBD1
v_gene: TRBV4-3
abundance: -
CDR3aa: CASSQTGAGGNSPLHF
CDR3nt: TGCGCCAGCAGCCAAACAGGGGCAGGGGGGAATTCACCCCTCCACTTT

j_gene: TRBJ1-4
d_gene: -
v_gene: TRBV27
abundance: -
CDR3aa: CASKIQGANEKLFF
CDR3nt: TGTGCCAGCAAGATACAGGGAGCTAATGAAAAACTGTTTTTT

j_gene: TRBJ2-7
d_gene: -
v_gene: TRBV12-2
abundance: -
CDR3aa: CASRLVGREGDEQYF
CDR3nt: TGTGCAAGTCGCTTAGTAGGGCGGGAGGGCGACGAGCAGTACTTC

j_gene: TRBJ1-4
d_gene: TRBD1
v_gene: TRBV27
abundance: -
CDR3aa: CASSLSGTVVELFF
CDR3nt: TGTGCCAGCAGTTTGTCCGGGACAGTCGTCGAACTGTTTTTT

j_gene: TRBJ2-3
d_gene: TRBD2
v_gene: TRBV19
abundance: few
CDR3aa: CASSMRRASGTDTQYF
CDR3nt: TGTGCCAGTAGTATGAGAAGGGCTAGCGGGACAGATACGCAGTATTTT

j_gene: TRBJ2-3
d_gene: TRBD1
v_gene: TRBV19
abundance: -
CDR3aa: CASSFGTGGTDTQYF
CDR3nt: TGTGCCAGTAGTTTCGGGACAGGGGGCACAGATACGCAGTATTTT

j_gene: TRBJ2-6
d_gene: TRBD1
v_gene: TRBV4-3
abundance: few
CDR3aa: CASSQDQVGDSLTRANVLTF
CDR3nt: TGCGCCAGCAGCCAAGATCAGGTCGGGGACAGTTTGACGCGGGCCAACGTCCTGACTTTC

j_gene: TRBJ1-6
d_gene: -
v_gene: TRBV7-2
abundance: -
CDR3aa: CASSSPLLGAKSPLHF
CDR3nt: TGTGCCAGCAGCTCGCCTTTGCTGGGGGCAAAGTCACCCCTCCACTTT

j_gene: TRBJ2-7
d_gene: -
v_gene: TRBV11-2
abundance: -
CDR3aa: CASSSGEGGILKREQYF
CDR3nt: TGTGCCAGCAGCTCAGGGGAAGGGGGAATTTTAAAGCGCGAGCAGTACTTC

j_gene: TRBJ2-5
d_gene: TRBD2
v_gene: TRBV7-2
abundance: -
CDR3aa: CASSLGGGAGEETQYF
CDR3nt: TGTGCCAGCAGCTTAGGCGGGGGGGCGGGGGAAGAGACCCAGTACTTC

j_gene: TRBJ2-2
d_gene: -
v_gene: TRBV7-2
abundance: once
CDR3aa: CASGPYRVDTGELFF
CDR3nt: TGTGCCAGCGGCCCCTACAGGGTTGACACCGGGGAGCTGTTTTTT

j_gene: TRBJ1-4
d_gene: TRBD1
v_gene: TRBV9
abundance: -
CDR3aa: CASSPSGQINEKLFF
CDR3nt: TGTGCCAGCAGCCCATCGGGACAGATTAATGAAAAACTGTTTTTT

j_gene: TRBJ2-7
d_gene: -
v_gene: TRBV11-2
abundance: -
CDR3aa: CASSRPGNEQYF
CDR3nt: TGTGCCAGCAGCCGCCCCGGGAACGAGCAGTACTTC

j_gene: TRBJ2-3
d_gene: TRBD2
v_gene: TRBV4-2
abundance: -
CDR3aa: CASSQLPTRLAGGGHGTDTQYF
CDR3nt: TGTGCCAGCAGCCAACTCCCCACCCGTCTAGCGGGGGGCGGGCATGGCACAGATACGCAGTATTTT

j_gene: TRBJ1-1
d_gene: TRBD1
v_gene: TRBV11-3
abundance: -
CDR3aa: CASSTGTGHNEAFF
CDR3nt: TGTGCCAGCAGCACCGGGACAGGGCACAATGAAGCTTTCTTT

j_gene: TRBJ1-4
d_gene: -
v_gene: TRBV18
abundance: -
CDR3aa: CASSPNGRGEKLFF
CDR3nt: TGTGCCAGCTCACCAAACGGACGAGGGGAAAAACTGTTTTTT

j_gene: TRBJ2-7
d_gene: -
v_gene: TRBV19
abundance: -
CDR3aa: CASSIDGSYEQYF
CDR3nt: TGTGCCAGTAGTATAGACGGGTCCTACGAGCAGTACTTC

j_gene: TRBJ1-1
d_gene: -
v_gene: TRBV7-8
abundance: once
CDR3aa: CASSLTGTEAFF
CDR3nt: TGTGCCAGCAGCTTGACGGGTACTGAAGCTTTCTTT

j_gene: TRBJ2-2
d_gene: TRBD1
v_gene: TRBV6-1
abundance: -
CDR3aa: CASSEVGTGWTGELFF
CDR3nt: TGTGCCAGCAGTGAAGTAGGGACAGGGTGGACCGGGGAGCTGTTTTTT

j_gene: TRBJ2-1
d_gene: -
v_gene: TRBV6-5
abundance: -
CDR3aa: CASSYGELSYNEQFF
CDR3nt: TGTGCCAGCAGTTACGGGGAGCTCTCCTACAATGAGCAGTTCTTC

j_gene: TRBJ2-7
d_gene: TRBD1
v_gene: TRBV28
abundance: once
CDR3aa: CANHHGTVYEQYF
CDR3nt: TGTGCCAACCACCACGGGACAGTCTACGAGCAGTACTTC

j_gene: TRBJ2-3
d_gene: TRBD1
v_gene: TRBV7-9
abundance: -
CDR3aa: CASSPQGAFTDTQYF
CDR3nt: TGTGCCAGCAGCCCTCAGGGGGCCTTCACAGATACGCAGTATTTT

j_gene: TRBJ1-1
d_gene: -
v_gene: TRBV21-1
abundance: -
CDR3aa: CASSKGPQERIWEHENTEAFF
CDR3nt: TGTGCCAGCAGCAAAGGCCCCCAGGAAAGGATATGGGAGCATGAGAACACTGAAGCTTTCTTT

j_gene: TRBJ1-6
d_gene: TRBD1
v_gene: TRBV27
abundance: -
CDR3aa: CASSTGATPLHF
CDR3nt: TGTGCCAGCAGCACAGGGGCGACACCCCTCCACTTT

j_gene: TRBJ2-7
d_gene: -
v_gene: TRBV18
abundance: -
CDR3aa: CASSPPAVKTYEQYF
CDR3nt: TGTGCCAGCTCACCACCGGCCGTGAAAACCTACGAGCAGTACTTC

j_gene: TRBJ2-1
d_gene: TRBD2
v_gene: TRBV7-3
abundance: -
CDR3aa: CASSSTLGGGQFF
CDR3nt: TGTGCCAGCAGCTCCACACTTGGGGGGGGGCAGTTCTTC

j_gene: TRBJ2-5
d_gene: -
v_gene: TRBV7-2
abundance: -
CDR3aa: CASSYPDTQETQYF
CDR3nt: TGTGCCAGCAGCTACCCGGACACCCAAGAGACCCAGTACTTC

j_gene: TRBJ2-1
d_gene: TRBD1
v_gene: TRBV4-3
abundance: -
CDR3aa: CASSQDTGDRGYNEQFF
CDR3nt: TGCGCCAGCAGCCAAGATACGGGGGACAGGGGCTACAATGAGCAGTTCTTC

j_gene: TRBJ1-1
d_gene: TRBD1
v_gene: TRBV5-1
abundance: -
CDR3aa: CASSLGGQGASTEAFF
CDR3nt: TGCGCCAGCAGCTTGGGGGGACAGGGGGCCTCCACTGAAGCTTTCTTT

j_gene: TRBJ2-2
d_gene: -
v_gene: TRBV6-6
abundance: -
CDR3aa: CASSNSGELFF
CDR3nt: TGTGCCAGCAGCAACTCCGGGGAGCTGTTTTTT

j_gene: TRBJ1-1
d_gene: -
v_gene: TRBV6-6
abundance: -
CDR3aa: CARTDSLGTEAFF
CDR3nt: TGTGCCAGGACGGACAGCCTGGGCACTGAAGCTTTCTTT

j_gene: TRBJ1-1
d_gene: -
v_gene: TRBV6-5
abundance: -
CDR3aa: CASSSGRTEAFF
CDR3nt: TGTGCCAGCAGTTCGGGGAGAACTGAAGCTTTCTTT

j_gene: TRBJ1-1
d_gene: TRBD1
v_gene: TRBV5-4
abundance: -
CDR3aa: CASSSDRAEAFF
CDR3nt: TGTGCCAGCAGCTCGGACAGGGCTGAAGCTTTCTTT

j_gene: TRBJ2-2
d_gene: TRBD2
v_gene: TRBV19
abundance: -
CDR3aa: CASSMGSGMTTGELFF
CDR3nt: TGTGCCAGTAGTATGGGTAGCGGGATGACCACCGGGGAGCTGTTTTTT

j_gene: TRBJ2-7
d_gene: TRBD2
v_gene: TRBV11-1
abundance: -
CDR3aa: CASSRGTTSYEQYF
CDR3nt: TGTGCCAGCAGCCGCGGGACTACATCCTACGAGCAGTACTTC

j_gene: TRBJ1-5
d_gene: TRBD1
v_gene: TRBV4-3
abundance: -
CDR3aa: CASSPRLQGGPVFSNQPQHF
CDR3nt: TGCGCCAGCAGCCCCCGCCTACAGGGGGGCCCAGTTTTTAGCAATCAGCCCCAGCATTTT

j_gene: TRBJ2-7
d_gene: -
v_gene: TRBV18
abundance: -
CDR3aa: CASSSQSTGHAQYF
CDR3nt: TGTGCCAGCTCATCACAGAGCACAGGGCACGCGCAGTACTTC

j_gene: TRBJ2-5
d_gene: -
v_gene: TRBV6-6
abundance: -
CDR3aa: CASRAQETQYF
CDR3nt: TGTGCCAGCAGAGCCCAAGAGACCCAGTACTTC

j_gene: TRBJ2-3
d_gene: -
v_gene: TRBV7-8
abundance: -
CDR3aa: CASSYRASTDTQYF
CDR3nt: TGTGCCAGCAGCTACAGGGCTAGCACAGATACGCAGTATTTT

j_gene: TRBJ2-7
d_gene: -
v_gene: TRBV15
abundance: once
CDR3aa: CATSRAANLYEQYF
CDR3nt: TGTGCCACCAGCAGAGCCGCGAACCTCTACGAGCAGTACTTC

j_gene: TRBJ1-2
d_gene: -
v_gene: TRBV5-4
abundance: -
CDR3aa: CASSLAEGNGYTF
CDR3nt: TGTGCCAGCAGCTTGGCGGAGGGAAATGGCTACACCTTC

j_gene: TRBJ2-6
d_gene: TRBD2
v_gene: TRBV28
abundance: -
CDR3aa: CASSPPLGGFSGANVLTF
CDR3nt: TGTGCCAGCAGCCCACCGTTGGGGGGGTTCTCTGGGGCCAACGTCCTGACTTTC

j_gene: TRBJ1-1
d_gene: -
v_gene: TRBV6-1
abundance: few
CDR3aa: CASSDYLPEAFF
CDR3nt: TGTGCCAGCAGTGACTACCTACCCGAGGCTTTCTTT

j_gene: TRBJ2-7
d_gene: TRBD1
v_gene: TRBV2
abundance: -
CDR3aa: CASSRSPIGTGFHEQYF
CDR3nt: TGTGCCAGCAGTCGCTCCCCGATCGGGACAGGGTTCCACGAGCAGTACTTC

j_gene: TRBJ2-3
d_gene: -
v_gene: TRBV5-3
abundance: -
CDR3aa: CARSTSGTQGLTDTQYF
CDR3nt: TGTGCCAGAAGCACCTCCGGGACCCAGGGGTTGACAGATACGCAGTATTTT

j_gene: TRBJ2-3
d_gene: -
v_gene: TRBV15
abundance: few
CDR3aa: CATSRDRGGGTDTQYF
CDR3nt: TGTGCCACCAGCAGAGATAGGGGCGGTGGCACAGATACGCAGTATTTT